The 11 T cell receptor beta chains given below trace back to one sample, sequenced in a study of a mutant IDH1 vaccine in newly diagnosed glioma. Specified time point: week 11, during vaccination. A single vaccine dose contained 300 ug of mutant IDH1 20-mer peptide, and topical imiquimod was used with it. Measured with immunoSEQ multiplex PCR; TCRdb has only the in-frame clones, and not every one. The data hold 25,000 to 40,000 clones, with approximately 78% observed a single time. For these TCRs, the target antigens are not known. The sample was PBMCs, taken from a glioma patient whose treatment included an IDH1 peptide vaccine. The receptors stem from a man younger than 40 with glioma.

This clone has just a few counts. The chain is built from TRBV9 and TRBJ1-1; 7 positions agree with TRBD1. The V segment lost 5 bases and the J segment 0 bases; nucleotides outside the gene matches: 7. Germline V gene sequence: CDR1 SGDLS, CDR2 YYNGEE. This CDR3 spans 15 amino acids. The CDR3 DNA follows: TGTGCCAGCAGGCCAACGGGACAGATGAACACTGAAGCTTTCTTT. Its translation is CASRPTGQMNTEAFF.

The chain couples TRBV30 to TRBJ1-5; possibly TRBD1 for D (5 bases). Deletions cut 8 bases from V and 7 bases from J, with 21 bases between. There are 14 residues in the CDR3. CDR1 and CDR2 (germline): GTSNPN, SVGIG (reference sequence). This chain's CDR3 is CALGTGPSPQPQHF. CDR3 DNA sequence: TGTGCCCTGGGGACCGGGCCCTCCCCACAGCCCCAGCATTTT.

This sequence joins TRBV5-1 and TRBJ2-1; the D is unclear. This CDR3 is 15 amino acids long. The V gene lost 2 bases and the J gene lost 0 bases, with 9 bases spanning the gap. In germline, CDR1 is SGHRS, CDR2 YFSETQ. This chain's CDR3 is CASSLPANSYNEQFF. CDR3 bases: TGCGCCAGCAGCTTACCCGCCAACTCCTACAATGAGCAGTTCTTC. The whole variable domain, filled in from reference TRBV5-1 and TRBJ2-1, reads KAGVTQTPRYLIKTRGQQVTLSCSPISGHRSVSWYQQTPGQGLQFLFEYFSETQRNKGNFPGRFSGRQFSNSRSEMNVSTLELGDSALYLCASSLPANSYNEQFFGPGTRLTVL.

This clone was seen just once. The gene calls are TRBV29-1 and TRBJ2-1; TRBD2 aligns across 9 bases. Trimming cost V 2 bases and J 8 bases; bases outside gene matches: 10. The CDR3 sequence is 15 residues long. Germline V lookup: CDR1 SQVTM, CDR2 ANQGSEA. This CDR3 is CSVEMPSGGWYEQFF. CDR3 DNA: TGCAGCGTTGAAATGCCCAGCGGGGGGTGGTATGAGCAGTTCTTC.

V is TRBV19 and J is TRBJ2-5, with no clear D. Germline CDR1 is LNHDA and CDR2 is SQIVND (reference sequence). This CDR3 has 12 residues. The ends were cut back, 5 bases at V and 5 bases at J, with 9 bases in the middle. This CDR3 reads CASSLQGETQYF. The DNA for the CDR3 is TGTGCCAGTAGTCTCCAAGGCGAGACCCAGTACTTC.

The chain couples TRBV20-1 to TRBJ1-1; D is undetermined. The CDR3 is 11 residues long. Germline V gives CDR1 DFQATT, CDR2 SNEGSKA (reference sequence). V was shortened by 6 bases and J by 2 bases, with 7 bases between the two germline ends. CDR3 nucleotide sequence: TGCAGTGCAGGTGGAAACACTGAAGCTTTCTTT. As protein: CSAGGNTEAFF.

CDR3 amino acids: CASSPDKNYGYTF. CDR3 nucleotides: TGTGCCAGCTCACCCGACAAGAACTATGGCTACACCTTC. This chain connects TRBV18 to TRBJ1-2; D not resolved. V lost 3 bases, J lost 2 bases, and 7 bases lay in between. This CDR3 has 13 residues. Germline lookup yields CDR1 KGHSH and CDR2 LQKENI.

This clone was seen a handful of times. The chain joins TRBV19 to TRBJ2-3, with D unclear. Germline V lookup: CDR1 LNHDA, CDR2 SQIVND (reference sequence). V was cut by 3 bases and J by 8 bases, with 12 bases left in between. CDR3 size: 13 residues. CDR3 amino acids: CASSIDSKGTQYF. In DNA, the CDR3 is TGTGCCAGTAGTATTGACTCTAAAGGTACGCAGTATTTT.

The genes are TRBV11-2 and TRBJ2-7; D might be TRBD1 (5 bases). The V end was cut by 0 bases, the J end by 5 bases, with 8 bases between. CDR3 size: 13 residues. Germline V gene sequence: CDR1 SGHAT, CDR2 FQNNGV. CDR3 bases: TGTGCCAGCAGCTTAGAATTAGGGGACGAGCAGTACTTC. Protein sequence: CASSLELGDEQYF.

For this clone: The junction departs from the called germline gene at one end, perhaps through a read error. The chain couples TRBV30 to TRBJ2-5; D is perhaps TRBD1 (6 bases). CDR1 and CDR2 (germline): GTSNPN, SVGIG (reference sequence). The CDR3 runs to 14 residues. CDR3 in DNA: TGTGCCTGGAGTGTTGTGGGGGCCCAAGGGACCCAGTACTTC. Translating gives CAWSVVGAQGTQYF.

The rearrangement uses TRBV5-4 and TRBJ2-7; 8 bases align to TRBD1. The V and J ends lost 4 bases and 3 bases, in that order; junction bases with no gene match: 6. This CDR3 has 14 amino acids. Per the germline V gene, CDR1 is SGHNT and CDR2 is YYREEE (reference sequence). CDR3 loop: CASSRRDRSYEQYF. CDR3 in DNA: TGTGCCAGCAGCCGGCGGGACAGGAGCTACGAGCAGTACTTC.